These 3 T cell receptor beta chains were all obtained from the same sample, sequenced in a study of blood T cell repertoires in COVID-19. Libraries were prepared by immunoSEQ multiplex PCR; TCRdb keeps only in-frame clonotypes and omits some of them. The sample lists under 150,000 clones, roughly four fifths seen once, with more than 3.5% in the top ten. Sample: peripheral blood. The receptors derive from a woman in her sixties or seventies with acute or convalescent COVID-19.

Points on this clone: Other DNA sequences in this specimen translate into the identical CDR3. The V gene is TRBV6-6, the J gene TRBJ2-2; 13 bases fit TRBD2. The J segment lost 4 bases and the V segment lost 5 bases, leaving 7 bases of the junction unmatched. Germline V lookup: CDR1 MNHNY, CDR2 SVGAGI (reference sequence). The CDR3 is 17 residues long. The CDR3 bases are TGTGCCAGCAGTCGACCGGGACTAGCGGGACGCACCGGGGAGCTGTTTTTT. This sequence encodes CASSRPGLAGRTGELFF.

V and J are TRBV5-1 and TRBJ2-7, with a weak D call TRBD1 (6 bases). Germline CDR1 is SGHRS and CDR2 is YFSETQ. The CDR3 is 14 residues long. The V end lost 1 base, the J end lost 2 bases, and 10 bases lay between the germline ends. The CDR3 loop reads CASSLSGVPYEQYF. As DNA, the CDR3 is TGCGCCAGCAGCTTGTCAGGGGTGCCCTACGAGCAGTACTTC.

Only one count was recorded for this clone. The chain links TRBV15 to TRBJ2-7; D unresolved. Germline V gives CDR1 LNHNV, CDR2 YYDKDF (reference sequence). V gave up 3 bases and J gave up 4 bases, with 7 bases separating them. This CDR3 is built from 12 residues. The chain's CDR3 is CATSRGDYEQYF. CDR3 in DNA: TGTGCCACCAGCAGGGGCGATTACGAGCAGTACTTC.